This T cell receptor beta chain was observed in a study of cytomegalovirus exposure and HLA in healthy donors. Whole-study context: Earlier results showed approximately 120 million unique TCR beta sequences derived from 150 million to 200 million T cells. In terms of ancestry, the Caucasian-associated cluster contained roughly 80% of the roughly 400 genotyped donors.

Researchers ran the PCR with 60 Vbeta and 13 Jbeta primers. Sequencing was performed with immunoSEQ multiplex PCR; in TCRdb, only in-frame clones are kept and a portion is missing. This sample carries approximately 100,000 clones, around 84% of them seen once, and the ten largest clones take nearly 7.5%. Study-wide results and caveats: For TCR beta chains, V- and J-gene trimming was later linked to a missense DCLRE1C variant.

Of note for this clone: Its antigen is not identified.

This CDR3 spans 17 amino acids. Germline V gives CDR1 LGHNA, CDR2 YNFKEQ. Trimming removed 5 bases from V and 3 bases from J; junction bases left unmatched: 13. The chain combines TRBV4-2 with TRBJ2-1, with 7 bases fitting TRBD2. Sequences were obtained from PBMCs. This TCR was sampled from a man aged 35 to 55 in good health and CMV-seropositive. CDR3 in DNA: TGTGCCAGCAGCGAATCCCATGGCGGGAGTTTCTACAATGAGCAGTTCTTC. This translates into CASSESHGGSFYNEQFF.